These 24 T cell receptor beta chains were sequenced from one sample in a study of cytomegalovirus exposure and HLA in healthy donors. The PCR used 60 Vbeta and 13 Jbeta primers. Some clones are missing from TCRdb's copy, which holds only in-frame ones; the method was immunoSEQ multiplex PCR. The table shows fewer than 100,000 clones, with around three quarters occurring only once. Sequenced input: PBMCs. The source of these receptors is a man aged 35-49 years in good health and CMV-seronegative.

This chain joins TRBV4-1 and TRBJ1-3; no firm D call. The V gene lost 0 bases and the J gene lost 0 bases, with 9 bases spanning the gap. The CDR3 contains 16 residues. Looked up from germline, CDR1 is MGHRA and CDR2 is YSYEKL. Written as DNA, the CDR3 is TGCGCCAGCAGCCAAGAGGGCCCACGCTCTGGAAACACCATATATTTT. Translating it yields CASSQEGPRSGNTIYF.

This chain joins TRBV2 and TRBJ2-1; tentatively, D is TRBD2 (6 bases). CDR1 is SNHLY and CDR2 is FYNNEI in the germline V gene. V gave up 8 bases and J gave up 7 bases, with 12 bases separating them. The length of the CDR3 is 12 residues. The CDR3: CASGRRANEQFF. CDR3 nucleotide sequence: TGTGCCAGCGGGAGGCGGGCGAATGAGCAGTTCTTC.

This clone occurred a few times. J is TRBJ2-3 and V is TRBV28; weak D call: TRBD2 (5 bases). Trimming removed 5 bases from V and 6 bases from J, with 21 bases in between. The V gene's germline CDR1 is MDHEN and CDR2 SYDVKM. CDR3 length equals 16 residues. DNA of the CDR3: TGTGCCAGCAGTAACCGGGATCGCGGGTTTATGGATACGCAGTATTTT. Encoded protein: CASSNRDRGFMDTQYF.

Here the CDR3 DNA reads TGTGCCAGCTCCGGGTACGAGCAGTACTTC. Protein product: CASSGYEQYF. This chain links TRBV28 with TRBJ2-7; D uncertain. Deletions cut 8 bases from V and 4 bases from J, with 6 bases between. The CDR3 is 10 amino acids. The germline V gene has CDR1 MDHEN and CDR2 SYDVKM.

The chain is built from TRBV10-3 and TRBJ2-7, with 8 bases that match TRBD1. CDR1 is ENHRY, CDR2 SYGVKD, per germline. This CDR3 contains 15 residues. After removal of 2 bases from V and 2 bases from J, the junction contained 5 bases not matched to a gene. CDR3 sequence: CAISEVQGVAYEQYF. In DNA form, the CDR3 reads TGTGCCATCAGTGAGGTACAGGGGGTCGCCTACGAGCAGTACTTC.

This chain uses TRBV27 with TRBJ2-2; a weak D match, TRBD1 (6 bases). The CDR3 covers 14 residues. In germline, CDR1 is MNHEY, CDR2 SMNVEV (reference sequence). The ends were cut back, 2 bases at V and 7 bases at J, with 11 bases in the middle. For the CDR3, the DNA is TGTGCCAGCAGTTTAAACAGGGTGATCGGGGAGCTGTTTTTT. Amino acid sequence: CASSLNRVIGELFF.

The chain employs TRBV11-2 and TRBJ2-1, with D possibly TRBD2 on 7 matching bases. The germline CDR1 and CDR2 sequences are SGHAT and FQNNGV. CDR3 length equals 14 residues. V was trimmed by 5 bases and J by 2 bases, leaving 10 bases between them. This CDR3 is CASSPRGPYNEQFF. The CDR3 coding sequence is TGTGCCAGCAGCCCGCGGGGGCCCTACAATGAGCAGTTCTTC.

In its sample, this clone is medium-sized (0.01 to 0.1%). This chain joins TRBV18 and TRBJ1-2; D is possibly TRBD1 (6 bases). Looked up from germline, CDR1 is KGHSH and CDR2 is LQKENI. The CDR3 is made up of 15 amino acids. Trimming shortened V by 8 bases and J by 2 bases, and 18 bases separated the two germline ends. The CDR3 protein is CASTNGAGVNYGYTF. The CDR3, as DNA: TGTGCCAGCACAAACGGTGCAGGGGTCAACTATGGCTACACCTTC.

The J gene is TRBJ2-4, the V gene TRBV28; 7 nucleotides agree with TRBD2. CDR1 is MDHEN, CDR2 SYDVKM, per germline. CDR3 length: 16 residues. The junction had 13 bases not matched to a gene; V was cut back by 3 bases and J by 8 bases. The chain's CDR3 is CASSFLATGGRDIQYF. The CDR3 bases are TGTGCCAGCAGTTTCCTGGCCACAGGAGGGAGGGACATTCAGTACTTC.

A single count supports this clone. The chain recombines TRBV5-4 with TRBJ2-1, with 13 positions matching TRBD2. The V gene's germline CDR1 is SGHNT and CDR2 YYREEE (reference sequence). Losses at the gene ends were 4 bases for V and 2 bases for J; bases not matched to a gene: 3. There are 16 residues in the CDR3. CDR3 sequence: CASSRLAGGTYNEQFF. In nucleotides, the CDR3 is TGTGCCAGCAGCCGACTAGCGGGAGGAACCTACAATGAGCAGTTCTTC.

This clone came up a few times. Within the sample, other DNA sequences also encode this same CDR3. V gene TRBV9 combines with J gene TRBJ2-2, with unresolved D. This CDR3 is built from 15 residues. The V end lost 0 bases, the J end lost 0 bases, and 6 bases lay between the germline ends. Germline lookup yields CDR1 SGDLS and CDR2 YYNGEE. In DNA form, the CDR3 reads TGTGCCAGCAGCGTAGCAGGAACGAACACCGGGGAGCTGTTTTTT. Translated: CASSVAGTNTGELFF.

The genes are TRBV5-1 and TRBJ2-7; 7 positions match TRBD1. Trimming at V came to 0 bases and at J to 7 bases, leaving 10 bases not matched to a gene. CDR1 is SGHRS and CDR2 is YFSETQ in the germline V gene. This CDR3 is built from 15 residues. CDR3 DNA: TGCGCCAGCAGCTTGGCCGGGACAGAGACACGGGAGCAGTACTTC. This codes for CASSLAGTETREQYF.

The chain carries TRBV11-2 and TRBJ1-4, with 10 bases identical to TRBD1. CDR1 and CDR2 (germline): SGHAT, FQNNGV. V was pared by 3 bases and J by 5 bases, with 9 bases of the junction left unmatched. This CDR3 spans 17 amino acids. This CDR3 reads CASSFWTGGGSNEKLFF. In DNA, the CDR3 is TGTGCCAGCAGCTTCTGGACAGGGGGTGGTTCGAATGAAAAACTGTTTTTT. The full variable domain, its missing parts supplied by reference TRBV11-2 and TRBJ1-4, is EAGVAQSPRYKIIEKRQSVAFWCNPISGHATLYWYQQILGQGPKLLIQFQNNGVVDDSQLPKDRFSAERLKGVDSTLKIQPAKLEDSAVYLCASSFWTGGGSNEKLFFGSGTQLSVL.

Concerning this clone itself: Distinct nucleotide sequences in the sample also encode this CDR3. This rearrangement joins TRBV21-1 to TRBJ2-4; the DNA was not used to check the table's D call, TRBD2. TRBV21-1 is a listed pseudogene. CDR3 size: 20 residues. CDR3 region: CASSPTWTSGNIMAKNIQYF. Written as DNA, the CDR3 is TGTGCCAGCAGTCCCACGTGGACTAGCGGGAATATAATGGCCAAAAACATTCAGTACTTC.

V usage is TRBV28 and J usage is TRBJ1-4, with no clear D. V was cut by 5 bases and J by 7 bases, with 14 bases left in between. CDR1 and CDR2 from the germline V gene are MDHEN and SYDVKM. This CDR3 is 14 amino acids long. CDR3 protein: CASSASPRSEKLFF. DNA of the CDR3: TGTGCCAGCAGTGCCAGCCCCCGGAGTGAAAAACTGTTTTTT.

This clone was seen a few times. This rearrangement joins TRBV28 to TRBJ2-2, with D possibly being TRBD1 (5 bases). In germline, CDR1 is MDHEN, CDR2 SYDVKM. This CDR3 contains 15 residues. The ends were cut back, 6 bases at V and 6 bases at J, with 17 bases in the middle. The CDR3 reads CASSLNPRVPGELFF. As DNA, the CDR3 is TGTGCCAGCAGCCTTAACCCCAGGGTCCCCGGGGAGCTGTTTTTT.

The chain carries TRBV29-1 and TRBJ2-3; a weak D match, TRBD1 (5 bases). The V gene's germline CDR1 is SQVTM and CDR2 ANQGSEA. The CDR3 covers 15 residues. The germline V and J ends were trimmed by 7 bases and 4 bases, with 21 bases remaining between them. The CDR3 bases are TGCAGCGCTGTTGGTTGGCAGGGATACGCAGATACGCAGTATTTT. This encodes CSAVGWQGYADTQYF.

The J gene is TRBJ2-4, the V gene TRBV5-6; TRBD2 agrees at 10 bases. This CDR3 has 19 residues. Per the germline V gene, CDR1 is SGHDT and CDR2 is YYEEEE. V dropped 10 bases and J dropped 0; count of bases not matched to a gene: 19. The CDR3 protein is CAHIPGSGRKGLAKNIQYF. The CDR3, as DNA: TGTGCCCATATTCCAGGTAGCGGGAGGAAGGGACTAGCCAAAAACATTCAGTACTTC.

This clone appeared a few times. The V call is TRBV30, the J call TRBJ1-5; tentatively, D is TRBD1 (5 bases). V dropped 0 bases and J dropped 9 bases, with 18 bases sitting between them. The germline gives CDR1 GTSNPN, CDR2 SVGIG (reference sequence). The CDR3 is 15 amino acids. CDR3 sequence reads: CAWSVRGQGGRPQHF. The CDR3 DNA reads as TGTGCCTGGAGTGTACGAGGCCAGGGTGGTCGGCCCCAGCATTTT. Based on the CDR3 plus reference TRBV30 and TRBJ1-5, the full variable domain is SQTIHQWPATLVQPVGSPLSLECTVEGTSNPNLYWYRQAAGRGLQLLFYSVGIGQISSEVPQNLSASRPQDRQFILSSKKLLLSDSGFYLCAWSVRGQGGRPQHFGDGTRLSIL.

The V call is TRBV11-2, the J call TRBJ2-3; D is uncertain. The germline V gene encodes CDR1 SGHAT and CDR2 FQNNGV. This CDR3 spans 12 amino acids. V lost 5 bases, J lost 7 bases, and 10 bases lay in between. As DNA, the CDR3 is TGTGCCAGCAGCCGCGCCGTCAATACGCAGTATTTT. Translated, it gives CASSRAVNTQYF.

This clone was found a few times. Other DNA sequences in this specimen translate into the identical CDR3. The chain couples TRBV18 to TRBJ2-7; 7 nucleotides line up with TRBD1. V dropped 2 bases and J dropped 4; count of bases not matched to a gene: 2. CDR1 and CDR2 (germline): KGHSH, LQKENI. This CDR3 contains 13 residues. CDR3 DNA sequence: TGTGCCAGCTCACCAGGGGACAGTTACGAGCAGTACTTC. Protein product: CASSPGDSYEQYF.

CDR3 bases: TGTGCCAGCAGTTTATGGACCGGGACAGGCCCTAACTATGGCTACACCTTC. Protein sequence: CASSLWTGTGPNYGYTF. V and J are TRBV28 and TRBJ1-2, with TRBD1 identical over 8 bases. Germline CDR1 reads MDHEN; CDR2 reads SYDVKM. The CDR3 contains 17 residues. The ends lost 0 bases at V and 0 bases at J; junction bases unmatched: 6.

The chain uses TRBV28 and TRBJ2-3; 8 positions match TRBD2. CDR3 size: 15 residues. The germline CDR1 and CDR2 sequences are MDHEN and SYDVKM. J was trimmed by 6 bases and V by 7 bases; bases with no gene match: 12. CDR3 nucleotide sequence: TGTGCCAGCACCCTAAGCGGGAGCGGCGGGGATACGCAGTATTTT. Encoded protein: CASTLSGSGGDTQYF.

In this sample, this clone turned up a few times. This chain connects TRBV6-5 to TRBJ1-2; the D gene is possibly TRBD1 (6 bases). This CDR3 comprises 12 residues. Trimming shortened V by 7 bases and J by 2 bases, and 8 bases separated the two germline ends. In germline, CDR1 is MNHEY, CDR2 SVGAGI. The CDR3 reads CASTTGNYGYTF. The DNA for the CDR3 is TGTGCCAGCACCACAGGGAACTATGGCTACACCTTC.